This T cell receptor beta chain appears in the sequencing data of a study of post-analysis software for immune sequencing data. The study's findings and limits: Relative to controls, patients with multiple sclerosis showed significantly lower normalized Chao1 diversity. A handful of TRBV segments appeared more often in patients than in controls, and TRBV5-6, TRBV5-1 and TRBV20-1 were among these.

The V and J ends lost 5 bases and 4 bases, in that order; junction bases with no gene match: 7. CDR3 length: 14 residues. The germline V gene encodes CDR1 SEHNR and CDR2 FQNEAQ (reference sequence). As concerns this clonotype: Antigen specificity is unknown.

Every TCR beta cDNA library bore unique molecular identifiers. TCRdb itself ran the PCR reads through MiXCR, one entry per CDR3 protein. The sample records some 690,000 distinct CDR3 sequences, about 32% being singletons. The sample comprised blood. The clonotype originates from a girl under 18 with multiple sclerosis. The chain combines TRBV7-9 with TRBJ2-7; TRBD1 agrees at 8 bases. The CDR3 DNA sequence: TGTGCCAGCAGCCCACAGGGACAGGCTTACGAGCAGTACTTC. This codes for CASSPQGQAYEQYF.